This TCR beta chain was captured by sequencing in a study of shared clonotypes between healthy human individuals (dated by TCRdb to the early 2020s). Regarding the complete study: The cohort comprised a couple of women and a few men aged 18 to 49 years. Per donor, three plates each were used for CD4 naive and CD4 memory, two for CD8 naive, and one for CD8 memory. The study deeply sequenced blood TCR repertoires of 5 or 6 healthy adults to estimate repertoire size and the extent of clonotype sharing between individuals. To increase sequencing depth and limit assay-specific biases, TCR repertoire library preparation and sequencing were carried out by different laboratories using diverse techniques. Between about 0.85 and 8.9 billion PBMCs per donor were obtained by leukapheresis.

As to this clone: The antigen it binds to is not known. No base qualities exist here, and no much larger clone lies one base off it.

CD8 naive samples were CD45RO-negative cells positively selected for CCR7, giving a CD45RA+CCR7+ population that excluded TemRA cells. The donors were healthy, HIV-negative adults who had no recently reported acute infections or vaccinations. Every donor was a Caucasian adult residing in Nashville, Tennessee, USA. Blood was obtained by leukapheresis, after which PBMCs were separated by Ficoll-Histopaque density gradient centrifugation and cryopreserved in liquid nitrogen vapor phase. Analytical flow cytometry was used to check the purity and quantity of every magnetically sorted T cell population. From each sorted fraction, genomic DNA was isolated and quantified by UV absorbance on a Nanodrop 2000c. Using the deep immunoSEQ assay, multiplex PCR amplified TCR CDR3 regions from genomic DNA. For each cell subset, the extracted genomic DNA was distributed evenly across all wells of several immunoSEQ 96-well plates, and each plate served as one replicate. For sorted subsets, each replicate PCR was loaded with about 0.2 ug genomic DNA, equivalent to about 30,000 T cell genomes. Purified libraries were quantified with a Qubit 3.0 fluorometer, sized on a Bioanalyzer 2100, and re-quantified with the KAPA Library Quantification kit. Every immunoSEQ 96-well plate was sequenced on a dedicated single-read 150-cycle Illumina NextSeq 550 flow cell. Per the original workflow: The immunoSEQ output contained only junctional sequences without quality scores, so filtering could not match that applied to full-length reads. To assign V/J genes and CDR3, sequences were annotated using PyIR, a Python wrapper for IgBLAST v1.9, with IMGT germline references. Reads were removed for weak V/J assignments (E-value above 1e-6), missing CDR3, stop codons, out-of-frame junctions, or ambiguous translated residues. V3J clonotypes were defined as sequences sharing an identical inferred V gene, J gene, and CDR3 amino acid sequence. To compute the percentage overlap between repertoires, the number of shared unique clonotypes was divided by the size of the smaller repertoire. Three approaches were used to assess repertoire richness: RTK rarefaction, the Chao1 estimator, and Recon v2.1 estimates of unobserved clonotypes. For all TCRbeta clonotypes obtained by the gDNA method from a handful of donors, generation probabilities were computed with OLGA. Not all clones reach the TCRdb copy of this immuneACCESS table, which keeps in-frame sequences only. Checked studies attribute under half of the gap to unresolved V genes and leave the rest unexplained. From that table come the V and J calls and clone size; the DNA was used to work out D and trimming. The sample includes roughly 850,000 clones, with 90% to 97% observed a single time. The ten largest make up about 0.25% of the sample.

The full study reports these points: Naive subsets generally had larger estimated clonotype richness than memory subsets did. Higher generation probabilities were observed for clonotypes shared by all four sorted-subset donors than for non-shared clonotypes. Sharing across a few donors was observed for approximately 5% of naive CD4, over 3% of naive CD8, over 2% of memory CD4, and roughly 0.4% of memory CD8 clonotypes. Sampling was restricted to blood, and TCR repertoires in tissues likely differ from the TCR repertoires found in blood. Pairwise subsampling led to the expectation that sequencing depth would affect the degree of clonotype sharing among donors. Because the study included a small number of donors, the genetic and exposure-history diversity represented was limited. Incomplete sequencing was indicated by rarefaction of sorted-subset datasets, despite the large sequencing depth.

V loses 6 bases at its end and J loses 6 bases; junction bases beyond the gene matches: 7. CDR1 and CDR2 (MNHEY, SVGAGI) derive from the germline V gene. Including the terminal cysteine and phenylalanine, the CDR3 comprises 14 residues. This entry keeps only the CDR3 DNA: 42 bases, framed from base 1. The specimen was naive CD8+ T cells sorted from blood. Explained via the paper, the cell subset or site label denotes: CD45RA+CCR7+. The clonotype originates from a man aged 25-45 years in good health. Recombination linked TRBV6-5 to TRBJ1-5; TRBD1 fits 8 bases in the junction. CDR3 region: CASSPTGGGQPQHF. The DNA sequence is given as TGTGCCAGCAGCCCCACAGGGGGGGGTCAGCCCCAGCATTTT.